Below are 10 T cell receptor beta chains sequenced from a single sample in a study of T cells in Graves' hyperthyroidism and ophthalmopathy. Amplified TCR beta CDR3 regions came from RNA transcripts. Primed by the HTBI set, a first-round RT-PCR was run on the TCR CDR3. TCRdb re-called the multiplex PCR reads through MiXCR, storing one row per CDR3 protein. The sample shows 300,000 to 450,000 distinct CDR3 sequences, around 13% of them seen only once. Sequenced material: blood. These receptors originate from a woman aged 55 to 70 with Graves' hyperthyroidism.

This clonotype was detected ten times or more. The chain employs TRBV3-1 and TRBJ2-5; D gene ambiguous. The germline gives CDR1 LGHDT, CDR2 YNNKEL (reference sequence). V lost 1 base, J lost 5 bases, and 14 bases lay in between. CDR3 length: 15 amino acids. DNA of the CDR3: TGTGCCAGCAGCCAAGTCCCCTCTGCTGGGGAGACCCAGTACTTC. It encodes CASSQVPSAGETQYF.

The rearrangement joins TRBV5-4 to TRBJ2-1, with TRBD2 matching over 9 bases. Unmatched junction bases numbered 4, after V lost 1 base and J lost 5 bases. In germline, CDR1 is SGHNT, CDR2 YYREEE (reference sequence). This CDR3 region has 15 residues. In nucleotides, the CDR3 is TGTGCCAGCAGCTTGAAGGTAGCGGGAGACAATGAGCAGTTCTTC. Translating it yields CASSLKVAGDNEQFF.

This clonotype showed up many times. J is TRBJ2-4 and V is TRBV7-8; tentatively, D is TRBD1 or TRBD2 (6 bases each). Germline V lookup: CDR1 SGHVS, CDR2 FQNEAQ. The CDR3 is made up of 13 amino acids. Trimming removed 5 bases from V and 8 bases from J, with 13 bases in between. CDR3 protein: CASSGRGLDIQYF. The DNA of the CDR3 is TGTGCCAGCAGCGGTCGGGGGCTGGACATTCAGTACTTC.

This clonotype came up many times. The genes are TRBV30 and TRBJ1-5, with TRBD1 matching 7 bases. The CDR3 consists of 13 residues. With V trimmed by 2 bases and J by 4 bases, 2 bases remained unmatched. The V gene's germline CDR1 is GTSNPN and CDR2 SVGIG (reference sequence). CDR3 in DNA: TGTGCCTGGAGTTCACAGGGGAATCAGCCCCAGCATTTT. This gives the protein CAWSSQGNQPQHF.

This clonotype came up many times. The chain has TRBV6-1 and TRBJ1-2; D unresolved. The CDR3 extends over 14 amino acids. V was shortened by 6 bases and J by 5 bases, with 16 bases between the two germline ends. Germline CDR1 is MNHNS and CDR2 is SASEGT. The CDR3 DNA reads TGTGCCAGCAGCAACCAAGGGAGCCAATATGGCTACACCTTC. Its protein is CASSNQGSQYGYTF.

This clonotype was counted at least ten times. The V call is TRBV7-9, the J call TRBJ2-1, with TRBD2 identical over 7 bases. CDR1 and CDR2 from the germline V gene are SEHNR and FQNEAQ (reference sequence). The CDR3 runs 16 residues. Losses at the gene ends were 1 base for V and 6 bases for J; bases not matched to a gene: 9. Here the CDR3 DNA reads TGTGCCAGCAGCTTAGTGCTAGCGGAAGTCGTCAATGAGCAGTTCTTC. This codes for CASSLVLAEVVNEQFF.

In its sample, this clonotype was seen many times. The rearrangement links TRBV20-1 to TRBJ2-4; TRBD2 agrees at 10 bases. Looked up from germline, CDR1 is DFQATT and CDR2 is SNEGSKA (reference sequence). V gave up 6 bases and J gave up 0 bases; unmatched junction bases: 5. The CDR3 has 15 amino acids. This CDR3 reads CSAPSGSGAKNIQYF. CDR3 bases: TGCAGTGCCCCTAGCGGGAGTGGAGCCAAAAACATTCAGTACTTC.

V gene TRBV15 combines with J gene TRBJ2-6; perhaps TRBD2 as D (5 bases). Per germline, CDR1 LNHNV and CDR2 YYDKDF (reference sequence). The length of the CDR3 is 18 residues. Deletions cut 0 bases from V and 4 bases from J, with 16 bases between. The CDR3 sequence is CATSRDRPGGPGANVLTF. The CDR3 DNA sequence: TGTGCCACCAGCAGAGATCGGCCGGGCGGGCCGGGGGCCAACGTCCTGACTTTC.

This clonotype was observed many times. The rearrangement uses TRBV15 and TRBJ2-3, with TRBD2 matching 10 bases. Germline CDR1 is LNHNV and CDR2 is YYDKDF (reference sequence). This CDR3 is 16 amino acids long. V lost 3 bases to trimming and J lost 3 bases; unmatched junction nucleotides: 6. CDR3 DNA: TGTGCCACCAGCAGTAATAGCGGGAGGATGACAGATACGCAGTATTTT. Protein product: CATSSNSGRMTDTQYF.

This clonotype was picked up a small number of times. For the CDR3, the DNA is TGTGCCAGCAGTGTGCCGACCAGTGGACGTCAGCCCCAGCATTTT. This sequence encodes CASSVPTSGRQPQHF. This chain uses TRBV6-1 with TRBJ1-5; D call uncertain. From germline, CDR1 is MNHNS and CDR2 SASEGT. V lost 4 bases and J lost 6, with 16 bases in between. This CDR3 region has 15 residues.